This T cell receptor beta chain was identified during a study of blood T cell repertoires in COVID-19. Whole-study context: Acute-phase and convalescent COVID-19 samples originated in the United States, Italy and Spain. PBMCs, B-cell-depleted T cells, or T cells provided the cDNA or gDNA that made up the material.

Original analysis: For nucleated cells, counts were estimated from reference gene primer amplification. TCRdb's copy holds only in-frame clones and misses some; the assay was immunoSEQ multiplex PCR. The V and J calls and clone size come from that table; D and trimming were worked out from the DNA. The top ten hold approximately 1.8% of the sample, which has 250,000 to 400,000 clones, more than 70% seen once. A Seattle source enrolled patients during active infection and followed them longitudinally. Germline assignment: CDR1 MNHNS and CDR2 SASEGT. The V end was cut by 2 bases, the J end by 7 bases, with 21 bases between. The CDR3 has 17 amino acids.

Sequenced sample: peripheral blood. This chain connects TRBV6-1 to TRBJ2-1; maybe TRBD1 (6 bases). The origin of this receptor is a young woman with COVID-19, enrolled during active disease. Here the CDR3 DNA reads TGTGCCAGCAGTGAAACTATCTGGGCAGGGGAAGAGAATGAGCAGTTCTTC. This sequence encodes CASSETIWAGEENEQFF.